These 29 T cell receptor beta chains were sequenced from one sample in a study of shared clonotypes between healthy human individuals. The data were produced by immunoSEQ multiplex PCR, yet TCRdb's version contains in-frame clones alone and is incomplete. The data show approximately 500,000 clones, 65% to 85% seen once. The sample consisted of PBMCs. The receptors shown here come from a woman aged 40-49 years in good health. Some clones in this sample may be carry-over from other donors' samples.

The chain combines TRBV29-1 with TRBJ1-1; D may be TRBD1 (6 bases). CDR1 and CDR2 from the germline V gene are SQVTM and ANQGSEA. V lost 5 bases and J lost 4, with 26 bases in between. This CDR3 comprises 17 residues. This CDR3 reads CSVPARVQGGTSTEAFF. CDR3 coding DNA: TGCAGCGTTCCGGCCAGGGTCCAAGGGGGGACAAGCACTGAAGCTTTCTTT.

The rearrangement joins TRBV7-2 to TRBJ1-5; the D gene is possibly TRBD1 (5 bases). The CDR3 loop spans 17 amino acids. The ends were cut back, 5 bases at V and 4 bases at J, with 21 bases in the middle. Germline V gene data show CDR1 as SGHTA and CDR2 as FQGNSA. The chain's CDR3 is CASSTISSRVRNQPQHF. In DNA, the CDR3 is TGTGCCAGCAGCACAATTTCGTCCAGGGTGAGAAATCAGCCCCAGCATTTT.

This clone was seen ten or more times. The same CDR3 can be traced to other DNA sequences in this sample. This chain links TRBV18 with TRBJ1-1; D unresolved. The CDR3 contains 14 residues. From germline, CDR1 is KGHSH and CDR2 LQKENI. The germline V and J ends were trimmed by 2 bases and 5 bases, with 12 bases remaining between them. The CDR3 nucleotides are TGTGCCAGCTCACCAGAGGGTGGAGGGACTGAAGCTTTCTTT. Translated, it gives CASSPEGGGTEAFF.

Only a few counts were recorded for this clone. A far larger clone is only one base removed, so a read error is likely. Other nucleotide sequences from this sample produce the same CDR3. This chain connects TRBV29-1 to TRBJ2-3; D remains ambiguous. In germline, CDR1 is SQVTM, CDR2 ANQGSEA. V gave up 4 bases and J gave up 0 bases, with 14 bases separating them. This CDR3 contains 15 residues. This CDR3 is CSVVLPVTSTDTQYF. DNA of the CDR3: TGCAGCGTTGTCTTGCCGGTAACCAGCACAGATACGCAGTATTTT.

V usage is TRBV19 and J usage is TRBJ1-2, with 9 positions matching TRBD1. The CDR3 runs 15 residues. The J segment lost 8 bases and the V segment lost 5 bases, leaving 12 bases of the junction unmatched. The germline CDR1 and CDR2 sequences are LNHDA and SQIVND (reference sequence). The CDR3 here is CASSPPSTGGVGYTF. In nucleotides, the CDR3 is TGTGCCAGTAGTCCCCCATCTACAGGGGGCGTCGGCTACACCTTC.

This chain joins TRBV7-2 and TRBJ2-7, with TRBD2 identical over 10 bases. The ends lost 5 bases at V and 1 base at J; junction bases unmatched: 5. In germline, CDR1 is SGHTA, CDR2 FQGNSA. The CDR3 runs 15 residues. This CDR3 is CASSPTSGRSYEQYF. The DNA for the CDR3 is TGTGCCAGCAGCCCGACTAGCGGGCGATCCTACGAGCAGTACTTC. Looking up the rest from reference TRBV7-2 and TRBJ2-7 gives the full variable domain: GAGVSQSPSNKVTEKGKDVELRCDPISGHTALYWYRQSLGQGLEFLIYFQGNSAPDKSGLPSDRFSAERTGGSVSTLTIQRTQQEDSAVYLCASSPTSGRSYEQYFGPGTRLTVT.

CDR3 coding DNA: TGTGCCAGCAGTTTGGACCACAGGGAGCAGTTCTTC. Encoded protein: CASSLDHREQFF. V gene TRBV27 combines with J gene TRBJ2-1, with a weak D call TRBD1 (5 bases). Germline V gene lookup returns CDR1 MNHEY and CDR2 SMNVEV (reference sequence). The CDR3 runs 12 residues. V was shortened by 3 bases and J by 10 bases, with 10 bases between the two germline ends.

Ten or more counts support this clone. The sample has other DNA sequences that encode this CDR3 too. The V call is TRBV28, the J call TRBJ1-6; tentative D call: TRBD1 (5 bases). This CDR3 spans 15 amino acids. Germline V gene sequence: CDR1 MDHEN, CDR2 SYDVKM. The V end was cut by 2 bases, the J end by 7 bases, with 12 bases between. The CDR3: CASSLGRGWNSPLHF. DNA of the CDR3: TGTGCCAGCAGTTTAGGGAGGGGTTGGAATTCACCCCTCCACTTT. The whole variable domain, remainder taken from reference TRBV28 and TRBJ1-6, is DVKVTQSSRYLVKRTGEKVFLECVQDMDHENMFWYRQDPGLGLRLIYFSYDVKMKEKGDIPEGYSVSREKKERFSLILESASTNQTSMYLCASSLGRGWNSPLHFGNGTRLTVT.

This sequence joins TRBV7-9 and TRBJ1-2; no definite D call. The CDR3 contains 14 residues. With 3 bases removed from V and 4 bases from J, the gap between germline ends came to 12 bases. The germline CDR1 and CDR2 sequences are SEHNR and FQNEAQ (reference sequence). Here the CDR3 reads CASSFGQPRYGYTF. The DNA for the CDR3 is TGTGCCAGCAGCTTCGGGCAACCGCGCTATGGCTACACCTTC.

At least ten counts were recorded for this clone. CDR3 sequence (DNA): TGTGCCAGCAGCAGGGGTGGGGAGACCCAGTACTTC. Its protein product is CASSRGGETQYF. This chain connects TRBV7-9 to TRBJ2-5, with D tentatively TRBD1 (5 bases). The germline V gene has CDR1 SEHNR and CDR2 FQNEAQ (reference sequence). The CDR3 is 12 amino acids. The germline V and J ends were trimmed by 5 bases and 5 bases, with 9 bases remaining between them.

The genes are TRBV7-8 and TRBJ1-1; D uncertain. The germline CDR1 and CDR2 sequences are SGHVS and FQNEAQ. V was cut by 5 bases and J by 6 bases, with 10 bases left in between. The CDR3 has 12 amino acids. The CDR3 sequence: CASSPRDPEAFF. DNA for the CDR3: TGTGCCAGCAGCCCAAGGGATCCTGAAGCTTTCTTT.

CDR3 residues: CASSYAGEETQYF. In DNA, the CDR3 is TGTGCCAGCAGTTATGCCGGGGAAGAGACCCAGTACTTC. The rearrangement joins TRBV7-9 to TRBJ2-5; weak D call: TRBD2 (5 bases). The CDR3 runs 13 residues. CDR1 SEHNR and CDR2 FQNEAQ come from the germline V gene (reference sequence). With 6 bases removed from V and 3 bases from J, the gap between germline ends came to 11 bases.

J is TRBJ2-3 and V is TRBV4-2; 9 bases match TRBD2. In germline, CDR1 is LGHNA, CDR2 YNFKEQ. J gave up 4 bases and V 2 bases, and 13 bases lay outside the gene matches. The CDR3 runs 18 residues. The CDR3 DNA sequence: TGTGCCAGCAGCCAACTTGCTAGCGGGACCCACTCAGCAGATACGCAGTATTTT. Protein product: CASSQLASGTHSADTQYF.

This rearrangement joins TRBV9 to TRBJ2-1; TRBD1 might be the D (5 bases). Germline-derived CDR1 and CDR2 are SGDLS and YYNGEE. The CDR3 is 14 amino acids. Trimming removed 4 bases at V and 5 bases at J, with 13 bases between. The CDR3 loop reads CASSLTTANNEQFF. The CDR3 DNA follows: TGTGCCAGCAGCCTCACGACAGCCAACAATGAGCAGTTCTTC. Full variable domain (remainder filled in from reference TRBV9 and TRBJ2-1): DSGVTQTPKHLITATGQRVTLRCSPRSGDLSVYWYQQSLDQGLQFLIQYYNGEERAKGNILERFSAQQFPDLHSELNLSSLELGDSALYFCASSLTTANNEQFFGPGTRLTVL.

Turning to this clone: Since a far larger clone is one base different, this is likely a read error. The CDR3 DNA is TGTGCCTGGGGTGTACAGCAAGAGACCCAGTACTTC. This sequence encodes CAWGVQQETQYF. The J gene is TRBJ2-5, the V gene TRBV30; D remains ambiguous. Looked up from germline, CDR1 is GTSNPN and CDR2 is SVGIG (reference sequence). This CDR3 comprises 12 residues.

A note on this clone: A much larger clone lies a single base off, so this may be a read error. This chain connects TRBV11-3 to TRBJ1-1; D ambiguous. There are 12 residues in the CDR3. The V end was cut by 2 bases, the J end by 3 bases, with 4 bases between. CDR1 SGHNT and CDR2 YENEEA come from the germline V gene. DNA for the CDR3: TGTGCCAGCAGCTTATTGGACACTGAAGCTTTCTTT. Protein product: CASSLLDTEAFF. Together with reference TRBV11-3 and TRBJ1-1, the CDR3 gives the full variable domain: EAGVVQSPRYKIIEKKQPVAFWCNPISGHNTLYWYLQNLGQGPELLIRYENEEAVDDSQLPKDRFSAERLKGVDSTLKIQPAELGDSAVYLCASSLLDTEAFFGQGTRLTVV.

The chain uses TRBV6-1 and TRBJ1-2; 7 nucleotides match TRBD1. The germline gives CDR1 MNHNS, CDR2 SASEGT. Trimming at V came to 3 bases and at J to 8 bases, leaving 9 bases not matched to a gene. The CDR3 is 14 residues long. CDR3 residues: CASSDSGTAGGYTF. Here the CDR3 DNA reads TGTGCCAGCAGTGATTCCGGGACAGCGGGCGGCTACACCTTC.

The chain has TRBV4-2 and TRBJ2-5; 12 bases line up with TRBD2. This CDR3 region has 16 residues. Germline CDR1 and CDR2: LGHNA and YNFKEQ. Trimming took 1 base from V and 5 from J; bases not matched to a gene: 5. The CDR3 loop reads CASSQVRLAGEETQYF. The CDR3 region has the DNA TGTGCCAGCAGCCAAGTCCGACTAGCGGGAGAGGAGACCCAGTACTTC.

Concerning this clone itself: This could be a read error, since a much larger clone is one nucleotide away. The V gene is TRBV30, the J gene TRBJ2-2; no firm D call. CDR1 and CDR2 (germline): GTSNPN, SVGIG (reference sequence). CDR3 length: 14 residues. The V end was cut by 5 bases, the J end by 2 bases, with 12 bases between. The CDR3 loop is CAWGLGPNTGELFF. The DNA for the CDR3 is TGTGCCTGGGGTCTCGGACCAAACACCGGGGAGCTGTTTTTT.

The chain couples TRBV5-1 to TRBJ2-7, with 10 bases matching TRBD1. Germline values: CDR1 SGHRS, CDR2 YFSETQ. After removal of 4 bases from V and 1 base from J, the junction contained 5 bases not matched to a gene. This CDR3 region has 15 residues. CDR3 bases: TGCGCCAGCAGCCCGGGACAGGGGTTTTCCTACGAGCAGTACTTC. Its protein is CASSPGQGFSYEQYF.

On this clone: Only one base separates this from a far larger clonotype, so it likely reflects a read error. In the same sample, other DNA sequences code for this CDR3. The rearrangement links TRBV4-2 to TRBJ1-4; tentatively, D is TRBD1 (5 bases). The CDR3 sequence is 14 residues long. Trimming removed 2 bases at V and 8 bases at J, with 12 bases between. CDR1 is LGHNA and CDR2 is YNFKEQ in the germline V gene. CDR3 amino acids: CASSQTGGREKLFF. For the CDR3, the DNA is TGTGCCAGCAGCCAAACAGGTGGTCGGGAAAAACTGTTTTTT.

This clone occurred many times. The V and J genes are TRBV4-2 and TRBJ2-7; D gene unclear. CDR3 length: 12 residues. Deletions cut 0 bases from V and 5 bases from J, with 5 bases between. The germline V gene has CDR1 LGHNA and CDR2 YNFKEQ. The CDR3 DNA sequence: TGTGCCAGCAGCCAAGATCGTAACGAGCAGTACTTC. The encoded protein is CASSQDRNEQYF.

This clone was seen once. The CDR3 loop reads CASSLRAGSSYEQYF. CDR3 DNA: TGCGCCAGCAGCCTTCGAGCGGGGAGCTCCTACGAGCAGTACTTC. The chain uses TRBV4-3 and TRBJ2-7; 7 bases are shared with TRBD2. Per the germline V gene, CDR1 is LGHNA and CDR2 is YSLEER. The trim removed 4 bases at V and 0 bases at J, leaving 6 bases unmatched. The CDR3 consists of 15 residues.

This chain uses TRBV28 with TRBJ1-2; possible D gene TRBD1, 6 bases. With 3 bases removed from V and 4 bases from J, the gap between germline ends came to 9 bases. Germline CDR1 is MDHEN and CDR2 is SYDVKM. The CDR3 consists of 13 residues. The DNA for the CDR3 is TGTGCCAGCAGTTTCCGGGACATCTATGGCTACACCTTC. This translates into CASSFRDIYGYTF.

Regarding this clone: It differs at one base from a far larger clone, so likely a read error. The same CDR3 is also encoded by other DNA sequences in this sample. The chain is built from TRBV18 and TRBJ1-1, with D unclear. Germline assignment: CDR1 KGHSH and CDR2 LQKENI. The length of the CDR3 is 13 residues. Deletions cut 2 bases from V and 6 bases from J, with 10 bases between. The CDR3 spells CASSPTANAEAFF. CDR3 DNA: TGTGCCAGCTCACCAACGGCAAACGCTGAAGCTTTCTTT.

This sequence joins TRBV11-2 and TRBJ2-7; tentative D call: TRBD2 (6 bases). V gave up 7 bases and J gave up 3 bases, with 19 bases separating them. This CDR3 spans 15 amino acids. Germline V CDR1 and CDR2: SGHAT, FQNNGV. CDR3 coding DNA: TGTGCCAGCACCCAGTGGGTGGGAGGCGGCTACGAGCAGTACTTC. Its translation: CASTQWVGGGYEQYF.

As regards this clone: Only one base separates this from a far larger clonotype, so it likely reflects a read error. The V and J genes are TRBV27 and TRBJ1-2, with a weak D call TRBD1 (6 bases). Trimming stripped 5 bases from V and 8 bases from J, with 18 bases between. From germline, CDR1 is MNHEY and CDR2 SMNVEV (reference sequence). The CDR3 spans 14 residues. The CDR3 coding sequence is TGTGCCAGCAGTCCCGGACAGCTCCACTCCGGCTACACCTTC. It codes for CASSPGQLHSGYTF.

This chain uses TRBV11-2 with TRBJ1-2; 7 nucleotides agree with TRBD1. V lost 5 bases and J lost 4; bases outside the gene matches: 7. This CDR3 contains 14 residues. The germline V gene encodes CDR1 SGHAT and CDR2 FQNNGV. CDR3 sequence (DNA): TGTGCCAGCAGCGAAAAGGACAGGTCCTATGGCTACACCTTC. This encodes CASSEKDRSYGYTF.

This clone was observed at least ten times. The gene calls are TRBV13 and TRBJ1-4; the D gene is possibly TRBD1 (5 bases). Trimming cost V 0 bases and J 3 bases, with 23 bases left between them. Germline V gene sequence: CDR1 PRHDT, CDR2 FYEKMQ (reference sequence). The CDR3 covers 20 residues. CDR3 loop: CASSLGGGIFGSASNEKLFF. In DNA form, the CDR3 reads TGTGCCAGCAGCTTAGGTGGGGGGATTTTCGGATCGGCGTCTAATGAAAAACTGTTTTTT. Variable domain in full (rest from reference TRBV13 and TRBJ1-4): AAGVIQSPRHLIKEKRETATLKCYPIPRHDTVYWYQQGPGQDPQFLISFYEKMQSDKGSIPDRFSAQQFSDYHSELNMSSLELGDSALYFCASSLGGGIFGSASNEKLFFGSGTQLSVL.